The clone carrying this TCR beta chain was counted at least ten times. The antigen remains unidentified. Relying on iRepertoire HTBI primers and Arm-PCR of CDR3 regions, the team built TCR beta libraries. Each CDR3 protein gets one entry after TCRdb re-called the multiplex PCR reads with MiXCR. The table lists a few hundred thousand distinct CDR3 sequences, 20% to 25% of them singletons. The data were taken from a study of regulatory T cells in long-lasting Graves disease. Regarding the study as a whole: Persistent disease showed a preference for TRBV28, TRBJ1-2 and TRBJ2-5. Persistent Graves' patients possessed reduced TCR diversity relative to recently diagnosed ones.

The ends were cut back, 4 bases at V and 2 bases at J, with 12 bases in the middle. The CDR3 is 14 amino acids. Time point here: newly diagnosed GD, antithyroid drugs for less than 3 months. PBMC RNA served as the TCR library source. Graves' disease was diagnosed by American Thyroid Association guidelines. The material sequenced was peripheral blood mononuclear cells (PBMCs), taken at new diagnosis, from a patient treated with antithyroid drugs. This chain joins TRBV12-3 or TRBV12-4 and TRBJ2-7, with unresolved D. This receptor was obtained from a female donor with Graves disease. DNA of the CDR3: TGTGCCAGCAGTTACGTGACTCCACCCTACGAGCAGTACTTC. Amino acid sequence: CASSYVTPPYEQYF.